This passage covers 22 T cell receptor beta chains from one sample sequenced in a study of cytomegalovirus exposure and HLA in healthy donors. Using immunoSEQ multiplex PCR, the repertoire was profiled, and TCRdb retains in-frame clones only, with some absent. The repertoire holds 56,000 or so clones, with roughly nine tenths as singletons. Material: PBMCs. These receptors all come from a man younger than 30 in good health and CMV-seronegative.

The J gene is TRBJ1-1, the V gene TRBV5-1; D not resolved. The CDR3 consists of 15 residues. Germline loops: CDR1 SGHRS, CDR2 YFSETQ. Deletions cut 5 bases from V and 0 bases from J, with 14 bases between. This CDR3 reads CASSLAPHLNTEAFF. Here the CDR3 DNA reads TGCGCCAGCAGTCTGGCCCCACATCTGAACACTGAAGCTTTCTTT.

The gene calls are TRBV11-2 and TRBJ2-7; no definite D call. From germline, CDR1 is SGHAT and CDR2 FQNNGV. This CDR3 region has 14 residues. The V end lost 1 base, the J end lost 4 bases, and 11 bases lay between the germline ends. CDR3 nucleotides: TGTGCCAGCAGCTTAGCGGCGGATTGGTACGAGCAGTACTTC. Amino acid sequence: CASSLAADWYEQYF.

The chain combines TRBV9 with TRBJ1-4; D not resolved. Germline CDR1 is SGDLS and CDR2 is YYNGEE. V lost 4 bases, J lost 8 bases, and 9 bases lay in between. This CDR3 comprises 12 residues. The CDR3: CASSNSAEKLFF. The CDR3, as DNA: TGTGCCAGCAGCAATAGCGCGGAAAAACTGTTTTTT. The complete variable domain, with remaining parts taken from reference TRBV9 and TRBJ1-4, reads DSGVTQTPKHLITATGQRVTLRCSPRSGDLSVYWYQQSLDQGLQFLIQYYNGEERAKGNILERFSAQQFPDLHSELNLSSLELGDSALYFCASSNSAEKLFFGSGTQLSVL.

The V call is TRBV2, the J call TRBJ2-5; D unclear. V was pared by 7 bases and J by 4 bases, with 16 bases between. CDR1 is SNHLY and CDR2 is FYNNEI in the germline V gene. This CDR3 comprises 14 residues. DNA of the CDR3: TGTGCCAGCACCTATTATCGAGGCGGAGAGACCCAGTACTTC. Its translation is CASTYYRGGETQYF.

V is TRBV6-1 and J is TRBJ2-7; D possibly corresponds to TRBD1 (6 bases). Germline CDR1 MNHNS, CDR2 SASEGT. V was cut by 0 bases and J by 3 bases, with 9 bases left in between. This CDR3 comprises 14 residues. The CDR3 DNA is TGTGCCAGCAGTGAAGCAGGGGGTGTCTACGAGCAGTACTTC. Its protein product is CASSEAGGVYEQYF.

The chain recombines TRBV6-1 with TRBJ2-7; 7 bases fit TRBD1. V shed 5 bases and J 5 bases; nucleotides not matched to a gene: 6. The CDR3 consists of 13 residues. Per the germline V gene, CDR1 is MNHNS and CDR2 is SASEGT. This CDR3 reads CASSKTGRDEQYF. CDR3 DNA sequence: TGTGCCAGCAGTAAGACAGGGCGGGACGAGCAGTACTTC.

This rearrangement joins TRBV10-3 to TRBJ2-7; TRBD2 agrees at 10 bases. J lost 3 bases, V lost 0 bases, and 2 bases had no gene match. The CDR3 contains 15 residues. The germline CDR1 and CDR2 sequences are ENHRY and SYGVKD. CDR3 nucleotide sequence: TGTGCCATCAGTGAGTCGGTAGCGGGAGGCTACGAGCAGTACTTC. Protein: CAISESVAGGYEQYF.

The genes are TRBV27 and TRBJ1-1, with no clear D. In germline, CDR1 is MNHEY, CDR2 SMNVEV (reference sequence). The length of the CDR3 is 15 residues. V was trimmed by 0 bases and J by 3 bases, leaving 11 bases between them. CDR3: CASSLSRGWDTEAFF. The CDR3 bases are TGTGCCAGCAGTTTATCACGGGGTTGGGACACTGAAGCTTTCTTT.

The CDR3 sequence: CASSQGSGANVLTF. DNA for the CDR3: TGTGCCAGTAGTCAGGGGTCTGGGGCCAACGTCCTGACTTTC. This chain uses TRBV19 with TRBJ2-6; a possible D gene is TRBD1 (6 bases). The V gene lost 5 bases and the J gene lost 1 base, with 6 bases spanning the gap. Germline V gene lookup returns CDR1 LNHDA and CDR2 SQIVND (reference sequence). The CDR3 covers 14 residues.

The rearrangement joins TRBV7-8 to TRBJ2-7; tentative D call: TRBD2 (6 bases). The V and J ends lost 10 bases and 6 bases respectively, with 19 bases between them. Germline lookup yields CDR1 SGHVS and CDR2 FQNEAQ. There are 13 residues in the CDR3. The CDR3 bases are TGTGCCATAGGAAGGCGGGATCGGGGCGAGCAGTACTTC. Translation: CAIGRRDRGEQYF.

This chain joins TRBV7-2 and TRBJ2-7; 8 bases line up with TRBD2. The CDR3 runs to 14 residues. Trimming took 8 bases from V and 2 from J; bases not matched to a gene: 8. Germline values: CDR1 SGHTA, CDR2 FQGNSA. CDR3 loop: CASRPSGLAYEQYF. In DNA, the CDR3 is TGTGCCAGCCGTCCCTCGGGACTAGCCTACGAGCAGTACTTC. The whole variable domain, remainder taken from reference TRBV7-2 and TRBJ2-7, is GAGVSQSPSNKVTEKGKDVELRCDPISGHTALYWYRQSLGQGLEFLIYFQGNSAPDKSGLPSDRFSAERTGGSVSTLTIQRTQQEDSAVYLCASRPSGLAYEQYFGPGTRLTVT.

The rearrangement links TRBV7-9 to TRBJ2-1; 7 bases line up with TRBD1. V lost 4 bases to trimming and J lost 8 bases; unmatched junction nucleotides: 11. The germline gives CDR1 SEHNR, CDR2 FQNEAQ (reference sequence). This CDR3 region has 15 residues. The CDR3 spells CASSSPGQPPDEQFF. DNA for the CDR3: TGTGCCAGCAGCTCGCCGGGACAGCCGCCCGATGAGCAGTTCTTC.

The chain has TRBV9 and TRBJ2-1, with TRBD2 matching 12 bases. CDR1 is SGDLS, CDR2 YYNGEE, per germline. With 3 bases clipped from V and 3 bases from J, the junction kept 7 bases outside the gene matches. This CDR3 is 17 amino acids long. The CDR3 region is CASSARLAGDLYNEQFF. CDR3 bases: TGTGCCAGCAGCGCCAGACTAGCGGGAGACCTCTACAATGAGCAGTTCTTC. Full variable domain (rest looked up from reference TRBV9 and TRBJ2-1): DSGVTQTPKHLITATGQRVTLRCSPRSGDLSVYWYQQSLDQGLQFLIQYYNGEERAKGNILERFSAQQFPDLHSELNLSSLELGDSALYFCASSARLAGDLYNEQFFGPGTRLTVL.

J is TRBJ1-2 and V is TRBV6-6; D not resolved. The germline V gene has CDR1 MNHNY and CDR2 SVGAGI (reference sequence). The CDR3 totals 13 residues. V was shortened by 4 bases and J by 6 bases, with 12 bases between the two germline ends. DNA of the CDR3: TGTGCCAGCAGTTTCCCGCGATCTGATGGCTACACCTTC. It codes for CASSFPRSDGYTF.

As to this clone: The sample holds other DNA sequences that translate to the same CDR3. This sequence joins TRBV7-9 and TRBJ2-1; the D is unclear. V lost 1 base, J lost 3 bases, and 7 bases lay in between. The CDR3 is 14 amino acids. Germline CDR1 and CDR2: SEHNR and FQNEAQ (reference sequence). The CDR3 reads CASSLGLSYNEQFF. DNA for the CDR3: TGTGCCAGCAGCTTAGGCCTAAGCTACAATGAGCAGTTCTTC.

The genes are TRBV7-3 and TRBJ2-1; the match to TRBD2 covers 12 bases. Looked up from germline, CDR1 is SGHTA and CDR2 is FQGTGA. The CDR3 length is 14 residues. V dropped 4 bases and J dropped 5; count of bases not matched to a gene: 0. In DNA form, the CDR3 reads TGTGCCAGCAGCTGGACTAGCGGGGACAATGAGCAGTTCTTC. Protein sequence: CASSWTSGDNEQFF.

The chain links TRBV5-1 to TRBJ2-7, with a weak D call TRBD2 (6 bases). CDR1 is SGHRS and CDR2 is YFSETQ in the germline V gene. V lost 3 bases, J lost 6 bases, and 16 bases lay in between. The CDR3 extends over 14 amino acids. The CDR3: CASSSTYTSTEQYF. The CDR3 DNA follows: TGCGCCAGCAGCTCCACTTATACTAGCACCGAGCAGTACTTC.

The rearrangement joins TRBV10-3 to TRBJ2-7; TRBD1 agrees at 11 bases. V shed 1 base and J 5 bases; nucleotides not matched to a gene: 7. This CDR3 comprises 16 residues. The germline gives CDR1 ENHRY, CDR2 SYGVKD. In nucleotides, the CDR3 is TGTGCCATCAGTGAGTTGACCCCGGGACAGGGGGACGAGCAGTACTTC. The encoded protein is CAISELTPGQGDEQYF.

This chain joins TRBV11-2 and TRBJ2-7; 7 bases are shared with TRBD2. Germline V gene lookup returns CDR1 SGHAT and CDR2 FQNNGV. V dropped 1 base and J dropped 3; count of bases not matched to a gene: 6. There are 15 residues in the CDR3. The CDR3 loop is CASSLVGRGRYEQYF. The CDR3 region has the DNA TGTGCCAGCAGCTTAGTGGGGAGGGGCCGCTACGAGCAGTACTTC. Full variable domain (remainder filled in from reference TRBV11-2 and TRBJ2-7): EAGVAQSPRYKIIEKRQSVAFWCNPISGHATLYWYQQILGQGPKLLIQFQNNGVVDDSQLPKDRFSAERLKGVDSTLKIQPAKLEDSAVYLCASSLVGRGRYEQYFGPGTRLTVT.

Notes on this clone: The identical CDR3 is also encoded by other nucleotide sequences in the sample. V gene TRBV5-6 combines with J gene TRBJ2-2; perhaps TRBD1 as D (5 bases). Germline lookup yields CDR1 SGHDT and CDR2 YYEEEE. V shed 4 bases and J shed 5 bases, with 6 bases lying between them. The length of the CDR3 is 12 residues. CDR3 sequence: CASSQGTGELFF. CDR3 sequence (DNA): TGTGCCAGCAGCCAGGGTACCGGGGAGCTGTTTTTT.

CDR3 bases: TGTGCCAGCCGGGGTGGGCGGGAACAAAAGCAGTTCTTC. This translates into CASRGGREQKQFF. The V gene is TRBV19, the J gene TRBJ2-1; the D gene is possibly TRBD2 (6 bases). The CDR3 is 13 amino acids. CDR1 and CDR2 (germline): LNHDA, SQIVND (reference sequence). Between the trimmed V and J ends, which lost 9 bases and 11 bases, there was a span of 20 bases.

The CDR3 coding sequence is TGTGCCAGCAGCTTAGCGCGGCTGAGGAGGTTGGGCACCGGGGAGCTGTTTTTT. This translates into CASSLARLRRLGTGELFF. J is TRBJ2-2 and V is TRBV7-6; a weak D match, TRBD2 (5 bases). The germline gives CDR1 SGHVS, CDR2 FNYEAQ. Trimming cost V 0 bases and J 4 bases, with 18 bases left between them. CDR3 length: 18 amino acids.